Listed below are T cell receptor beta chains from one sample, sequenced in a study of Ad26.COV2.S vaccination and SARS-CoV-2 variants. Assay used: immunoSEQ multiplex PCR; TCRdb lists only in-frame clones, some missing. This sample has 350,000 to 600,000 clones, with 89% found just once. This specimen was peripheral blood, taken in a trial of Ad26.COV2.S vaccine versus placebo. Source of these receptors: a person aged 18-65 years who received the Ad26.COV2.S COVID-19 vaccine or a placebo. The CDR3 runs from the conserved cysteine through the conserved F or W. A D gene is named only where the DNA matches it firmly. Clone size, where shown, is once, few, many, or a class for clones that have expanded.

d_call j_call clone_size v_call cdr3_aa cdr3_nt
NA TRBJ1-1 NA TRBV27 CASTLAQGTEAFF TGTGCCAGCACCTTAGCCCAGGGTACTGAAGCTTTCTTT
NA TRBJ1-6 NA TRBV16 CASSRNNSPLHF TGTGCCAGCAGCCGAAATAATTCACCCCTCCACTTT
TRBD1 TRBJ2-2 NA TRBV5-1 CASSLASGGSYTGELFF TGCGCCAGCAGCTTGGCTTCAGGGGGCAGTTACACCGGGGAGCTGTTTTTT
NA TRBJ1-2 once TRBV21-1 CASSKLDGILSNYGYTF TGTGCCAGCAGCAAATTAGACGGGATTCTGTCTAACTATGGCTACACCTTC
NA TRBJ2-5 NA TRBV7-9 CASSHRVFGQETQYF TGTGCCAGCAGTCACAGGGTTTTCGGCCAAGAGACCCAGTACTTC
NA TRBJ1-1 NA TRBV7-8 CASSPRTPSRFGTEAFF TGTGCCAGCAGCCCGCGCACCCCCAGCCGTTTTGGCACTGAAGCTTTCTTT
NA TRBJ1-5 few TRBV20-1 CSASGGRQAGGNQPQHF TGCAGTGCTAGTGGTGGGAGGCAGGCAGGGGGCAATCAGCCCCAGCATTTT
NA TRBJ2-5 NA TRBV12-3/TRBV12-4 CASGRGAGETQYF TGTGCCAGCGGTCGGGGGGCCGGGGAGACCCAGTACTTC
NA TRBJ1-2 NA TRBV6-5 CASTLRGYGYTF TGTGCCAGCACCCTTCGGGGCTATGGCTACACCTTC
NA TRBJ1-2 NA TRBV7-8 CASSFSTRNYGYTF TGTGCCAGCAGCTTTAGTACCCGTAACTATGGCTACACCTTC
NA TRBJ2-3 NA TRBV7-6 CASSLPYTDTQYF TGTGCCAGCAGCTTACCCTACACAGATACGCAGTATTTT
TRBD2 TRBJ2-7 once TRBV19 CASLDLSGGSLEQYF TGTGCCAGTCTCGACCTGTCCGGGGGGTCTCTTGAGCAGTACTTC
NA TRBJ1-5 few TRBV9 CASSVVWNQNQPQHF TGTGCCAGCAGCGTAGTGTGGAACCAAAATCAGCCCCAGCATTTT
NA TRBJ2-2 NA TRBV3-1/TRBV3-2 CASSILIGELFF TGTGCCAGCAGCATTCTAATCGGGGAGCTGTTTTTT
NA TRBJ2-3 NA TRBV5-6 CASSFYGAWTDTQYF TGTGCCAGCAGCTTCTACGGGGCGTGGACAGATACGCAGTATTTT
NA TRBJ2-2 once TRBV10-3 CAISDQVKTNTGELFF TGTGCCATCAGTGATCAGGTGAAAACGAACACCGGGGAGCTGTTTTTT
TRBD2 TRBJ2-1 NA TRBV7-3 CASSLTPLAGEGEQFF TGTGCCAGCAGCTTAACCCCTCTAGCGGGGGAGGGTGAGCAGTTCTTC
NA TRBJ2-7 NA TRBV11-2 CASSPDGIYEQYF TGTGCCAGCAGCCCAGACGGGATCTACGAGCAGTACTTC
NA TRBJ2-1 NA TRBV9 CASSSPEGPAYNEQFF TGTGCCAGCAGCAGTCCTGAAGGGCCTGCCTACAATGAGCAGTTCTTC
NA TRBJ2-4 NA TRBV19 CASSIGSTGERRNIQYF TGTGCCAGTAGTATAGGATCTACGGGGGAGAGGAGGAACATTCAGTACTTC
NA TRBJ2-4 NA TRBV30 CAWSPFRVGGIQYF TGTGCCTGGAGTCCCTTTAGGGTCGGGGGCATTCAGTACTTC
TRBD1 TRBJ1-6 NA TRBV28 CASSLFDRADSPLHF TGTGCCAGCAGTTTGTTCGACAGGGCTGACTCACCCCTCCACTTT
TRBD2 TRBJ2-1 NA TRBV7-8 CASSLAGISNEQFF TGTGCCAGCAGTCTAGCGGGAATATCCAATGAGCAGTTCTTC
NA TRBJ1-1 once TRBV6-5 CASSYRGQPNTEAFF TGTGCCAGCAGTTACCGCGGACAGCCGAACACTGAAGCTTTCTTT
NA TRBJ1-5 NA TRBV30 CAWSTRNNQPQHF TGTGCCTGGAGTACGCGTAACAATCAGCCCCAGCATTTT
NA TRBJ2-7 NA TRBV27 CASSLIGTEDYEQYF TGTGCCAGCAGTCTCATCGGGACGGAGGACTACGAGCAGTACTTC
NA TRBJ1-2 once TRBV11-2 CASSPNTVAGYTF TGTGCCAGCAGCCCCAACACCGTGGCTGGCTACACCTTC
TRBD1 TRBJ2-7 NA TRBV18 CASSPRQGADYEQYF TGTGCCAGCTCACCACGCCAGGGGGCAGACTACGAGCAGTACTTC
NA TRBJ1-1 NA TRBV7-9 CASSLPKRADSPRTEAFF TGTGCCAGCAGCTTACCAAAACGCGCAGACAGCCCACGTACTGAAGCTTTCTTT
NA TRBJ2-4 NA TRBV18 CASSPDGAKNIQYF TGTGCCAGCTCACCGGACGGAGCCAAAAACATTCAGTACTTC
TRBD2 TRBJ2-2 NA TRBV7-3 CASSNSGANTGELFF TGTGCCAGCAGCAATAGCGGGGCGAACACCGGGGAGCTGTTTTTT
NA TRBJ2-5 NA TRBV27 CASSAYLQETQYF TGTGCCAGCAGTGCTTACCTCCAAGAGACCCAGTACTTC
NA TRBJ2-1 NA TRBV19 CASARGGPAYNEQFF TGTGCCAGCGCCCGGGGTGGACCCGCTTACAATGAGCAGTTCTTC
NA TRBJ2-7 NA TRBV28 CASRFTRGRTYEQYF TGTGCCAGCAGGTTTACGCGGGGCAGGACCTACGAGCAGTACTTC
TRBD1 TRBJ1-1 NA TRBV4-3 CASSPRDRGWTEAFF TGCGCCAGCAGCCCAAGGGACAGGGGGTGGACTGAAGCTTTCTTT
NA TRBJ2-7 NA TRBV27 CASGPGQRSIDEQYF TGTGCCAGCGGCCCGGGACAACGTTCGATCGACGAGCAGTACTTC
NA TRBJ1-4 NA TRBV28 CASSLGGPNEKLFF TGTGCCAGCAGCCTGGGGGGGCCGAATGAAAAACTGTTTTTT
NA TRBJ2-5 NA TRBV6-5 CASSRTHQETQYF TGTGCCAGCAGCCGGACACACCAAGAGACCCAGTACTTC